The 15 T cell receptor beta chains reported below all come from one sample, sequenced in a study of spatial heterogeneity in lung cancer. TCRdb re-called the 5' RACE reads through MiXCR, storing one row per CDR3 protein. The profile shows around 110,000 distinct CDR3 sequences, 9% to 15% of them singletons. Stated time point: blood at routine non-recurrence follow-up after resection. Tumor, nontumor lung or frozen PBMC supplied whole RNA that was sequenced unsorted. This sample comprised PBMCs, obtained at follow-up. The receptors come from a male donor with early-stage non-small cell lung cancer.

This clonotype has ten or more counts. CDR3 protein: CASSSRSLDSYEQYF. The CDR3 nucleotides are TGTGCCAGCAGTTCCAGGAGCCTGGATTCCTACGAGCAGTACTTC. V gene TRBV6-5 combines with J gene TRBJ2-7; D is ambiguous. Germline CDR1 is MNHEY and CDR2 is SVGAGI. V lost 4 bases, J lost 1 base, and 14 bases lay in between. The CDR3 length is 15 residues.

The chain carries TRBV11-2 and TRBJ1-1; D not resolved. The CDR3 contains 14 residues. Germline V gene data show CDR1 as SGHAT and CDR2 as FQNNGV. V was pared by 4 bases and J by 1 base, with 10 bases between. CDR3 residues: CASSSDGRNTEAFF. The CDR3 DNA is TGTGCCAGCAGCTCGGACGGACGGAACACTGAAGCTTTCTTT.

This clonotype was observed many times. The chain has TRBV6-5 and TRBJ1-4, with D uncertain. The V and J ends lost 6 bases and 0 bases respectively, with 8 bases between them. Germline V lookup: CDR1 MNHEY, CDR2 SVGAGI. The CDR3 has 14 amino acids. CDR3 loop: CASRQISTNEKLFF. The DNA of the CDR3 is TGTGCCAGCAGGCAGATCTCAACTAATGAAAAACTGTTTTTT.

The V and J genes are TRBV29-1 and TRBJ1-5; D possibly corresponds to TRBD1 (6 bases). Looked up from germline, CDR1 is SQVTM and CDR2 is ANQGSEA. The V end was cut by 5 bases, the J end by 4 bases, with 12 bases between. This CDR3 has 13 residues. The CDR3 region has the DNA TGCAGCGTTAGGGAACAGGGAAATCAGCCCCAGCATTTT. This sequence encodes CSVREQGNQPQHF.

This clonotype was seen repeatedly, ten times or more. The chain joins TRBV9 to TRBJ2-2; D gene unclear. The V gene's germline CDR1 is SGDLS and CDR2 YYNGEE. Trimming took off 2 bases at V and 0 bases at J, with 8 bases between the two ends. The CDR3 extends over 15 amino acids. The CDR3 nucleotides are TGTGCCAGCAGCGTCAGGCAGACGAACACCGGGGAGCTGTTTTTT. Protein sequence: CASSVRQTNTGELFF.

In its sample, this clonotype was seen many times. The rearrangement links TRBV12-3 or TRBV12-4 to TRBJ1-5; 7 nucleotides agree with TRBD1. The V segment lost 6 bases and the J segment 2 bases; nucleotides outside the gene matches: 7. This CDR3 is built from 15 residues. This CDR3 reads CASSPRGIGNQPQHF. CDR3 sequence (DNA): TGTGCCAGCAGCCCCAGGGGGATCGGCAATCAGCCCCAGCATTTT.

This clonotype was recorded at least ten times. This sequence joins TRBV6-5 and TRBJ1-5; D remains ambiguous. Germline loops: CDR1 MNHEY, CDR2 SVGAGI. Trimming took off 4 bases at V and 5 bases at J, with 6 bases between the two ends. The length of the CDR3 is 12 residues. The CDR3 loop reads CASSSPYQPQHF. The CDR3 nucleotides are TGTGCCAGCAGTTCCCCATATCAGCCCCAGCATTTT.

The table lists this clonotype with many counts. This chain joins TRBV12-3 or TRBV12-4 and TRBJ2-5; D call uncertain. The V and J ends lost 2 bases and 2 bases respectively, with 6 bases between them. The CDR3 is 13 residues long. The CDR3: CASSLQYQETQYF. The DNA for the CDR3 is TGTGCCAGCAGTTTACAGTATCAAGAGACCCAGTACTTC.

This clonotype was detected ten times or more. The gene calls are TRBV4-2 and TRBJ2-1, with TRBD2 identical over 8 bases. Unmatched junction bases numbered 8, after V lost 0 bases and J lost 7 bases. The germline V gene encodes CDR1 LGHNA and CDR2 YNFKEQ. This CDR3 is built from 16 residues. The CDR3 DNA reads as TGTGCCAGCAGCCAAGATCGAGCGGGGGTGTCTAATGAGCAGTTCTTC. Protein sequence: CASSQDRAGVSNEQFF.

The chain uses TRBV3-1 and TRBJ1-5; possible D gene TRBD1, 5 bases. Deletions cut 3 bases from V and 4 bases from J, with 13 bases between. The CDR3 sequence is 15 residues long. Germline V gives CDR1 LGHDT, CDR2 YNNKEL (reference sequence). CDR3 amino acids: CASSHQAGGNQPQHF. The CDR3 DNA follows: TGTGCCAGCAGCCACCAGGCCGGGGGAAATCAGCCCCAGCATTTT.

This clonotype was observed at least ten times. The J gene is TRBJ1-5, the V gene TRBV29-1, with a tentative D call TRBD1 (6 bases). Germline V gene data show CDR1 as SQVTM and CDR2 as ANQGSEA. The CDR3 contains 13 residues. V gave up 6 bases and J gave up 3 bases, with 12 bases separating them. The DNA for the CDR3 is TGCAGCGTGGGGGACAACCTCAATCAGCCCCAGCATTTT. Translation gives CSVGDNLNQPQHF.

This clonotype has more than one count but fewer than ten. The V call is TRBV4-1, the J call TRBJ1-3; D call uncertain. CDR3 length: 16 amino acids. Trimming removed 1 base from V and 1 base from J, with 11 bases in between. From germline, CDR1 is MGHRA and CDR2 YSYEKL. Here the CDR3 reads CASSQVNVRSGNTIYF. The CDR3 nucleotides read TGCGCCAGCAGCCAAGTCAACGTTCGGTCTGGAAACACCATATATTTT.

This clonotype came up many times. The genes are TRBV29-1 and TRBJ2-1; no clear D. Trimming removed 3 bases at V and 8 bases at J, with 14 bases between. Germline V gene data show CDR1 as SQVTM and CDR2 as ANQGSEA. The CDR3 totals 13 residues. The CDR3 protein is CSVDGRLLDEQFF. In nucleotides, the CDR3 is TGCAGCGTTGACGGAAGGCTTTTGGATGAGCAGTTCTTC.

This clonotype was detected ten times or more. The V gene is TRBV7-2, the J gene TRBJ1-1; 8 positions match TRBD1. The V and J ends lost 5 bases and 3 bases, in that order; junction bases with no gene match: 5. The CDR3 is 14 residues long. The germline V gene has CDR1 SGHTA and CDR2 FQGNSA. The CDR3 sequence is CASSTGQGYTEAFF. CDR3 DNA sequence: TGTGCCAGCAGCACCGGACAGGGATACACTGAAGCTTTCTTT.

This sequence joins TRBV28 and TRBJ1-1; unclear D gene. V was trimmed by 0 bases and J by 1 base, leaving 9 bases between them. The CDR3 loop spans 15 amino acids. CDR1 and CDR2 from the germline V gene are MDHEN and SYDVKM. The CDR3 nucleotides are TGTGCCAGCAGTTTATGGGGGATTCGGAACACTGAAGCTTTCTTT. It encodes CASSLWGIRNTEAFF.